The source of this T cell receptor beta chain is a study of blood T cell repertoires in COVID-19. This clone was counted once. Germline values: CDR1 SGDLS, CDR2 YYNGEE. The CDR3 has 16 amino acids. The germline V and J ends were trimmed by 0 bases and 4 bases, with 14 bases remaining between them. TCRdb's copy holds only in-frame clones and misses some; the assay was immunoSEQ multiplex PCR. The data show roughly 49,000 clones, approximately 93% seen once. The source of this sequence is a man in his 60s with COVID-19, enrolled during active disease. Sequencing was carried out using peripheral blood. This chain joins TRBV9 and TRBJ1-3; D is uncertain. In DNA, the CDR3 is TGTGCCAGCAGCGTAGCTTGGGAGTCTAAGGGAAACACCATATATTTT. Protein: CASSVAWESKGNTIYF.